This T cell receptor beta chain stems from a study of T cell responses to AZD1222 COVID-19 vaccine. The assay was immunoSEQ multiplex PCR, and TCRdb's table has in-frame clones only and misses some. The table includes 110,000 to 150,000 clones, approximately 92% detected once. Overall study findings and caveats: When two AZD1222 doses had been given, Spike-specific TCR breadth and depth rose. Within unmutated variant regions lay the reported targets of nearly half of spike-specific TCRs.

The germline V gene encodes CDR1 LGHNA and CDR2 YSLEER. The CDR3 is made up of 16 amino acids. The V end lost 0 bases, the J end lost 0 bases, and 9 bases lay between the germline ends. A word on this clone: What it recognizes is unknown.

The TCR sequence derives from an adult who received the AZD1222 COVID-19 vaccine. The sequences come from peripheral blood, collected 28 days after the second AZD1222 dose. This rearrangement joins TRBV4-3 to TRBJ1-3; D unresolved. Here the CDR3 DNA reads TGCGCCAGCAGCCAAGATGGACGGGCCTCTGGAAACACCATATATTTT. Amino acid sequence: CASSQDGRASGNTIYF.